The entry below describes one TCR beta chain. Its specificity is unknown. This entry is derived from a study of T cell repertoires in cytomegalovirus infection. Study context: Indicated by public TCR beta signatures were CMV infection and matching HLA type. General study findings and limits: In two of eight donors, the top clonotype was HLA-C-restricted CMV-specific. Totalled public TCR beta family frequency picked out people who carried CMV plus the relevant HLA.

Germline V gene data show CDR1 as SQVTM and CDR2 as ANQGSEA. CDR3 length: 13 residues. The trim removed 2 bases at V and 5 bases at J, leaving 2 bases unmatched. Each CDR3 protein gets one entry after TCRdb re-called the reads with MiXCR. The sample lists a few hundred thousand distinct CDR3 sequences, 17% occurring once. The sequencing input was CD8+ T cells from PBMCs. This receptor was taken from a human donor in good health (CMV status not recorded). Some clones in this sample may be carry-over from other donors' samples. The J gene is TRBJ1-2, the V gene TRBV29-1; 10 bases agree with TRBD1. The CDR3 coding sequence is TGCAGCGTTGAACCGGGACAGGGGTATGGCTACACCTTC. Protein product: CSVEPGQGYGYTF.